This T cell receptor (beta chain) was identified in a study of blood T cell repertoires in COVID-19. Across the whole study: Acute-phase and convalescent COVID-19 samples originated in the United States, Italy and Spain. PBMCs, B-cell-depleted T cells, or T cells were the source of the cDNA or gDNA that made up the material.

The V gene's germline CDR1 is GTSNPN and CDR2 SVGIG (reference sequence). V was pared by 4 bases and J by 2 bases, with 5 bases of the junction left unmatched. The CDR3 sequence is 13 residues long. This clone has only a few counts. The method was immunoSEQ multiplex PCR; TCRdb's version includes in-frame clones alone and lacks a portion of them. The sample holds some 150,000 clones, almost 80% seen once. The sample taken for sequencing was peripheral blood. This clonotype originated in a man aged 50 to 59 with active or convalescent COVID-19. The chain combines TRBV30 with TRBJ2-7, with 7 bases matching TRBD1. The CDR3: CAWTKGTAYEQYF. The CDR3 region has the DNA TGTGCCTGGACCAAGGGGACAGCCTACGAGCAGTACTTC. Full variable domain (remainder filled in from reference TRBV30 and TRBJ2-7): SQTIHQWPATLVQPVGSPLSLECTVEGTSNPNLYWYRQAAGRGLQLLFYSVGIGQISSEVPQNLSASRPQDRQFILSSKKLLLSDSGFYLCAWTKGTAYEQYFGPGTRLTVT.